The 7 T cell receptor beta chains given below trace back to one sample, sequenced in a study of cytomegalovirus exposure and HLA in healthy donors. 13 Jbeta primers and 60 Vbeta primers were used for the PCR. TCRdb's copy holds only in-frame clones and misses some; the assay was immunoSEQ multiplex PCR. The sample has about 170,000 clones, approximately 78% seen once. Sequencing input: PBMCs. Source of these receptors: a male donor in good health and CMV-seronegative.

The chain has TRBV28 and TRBJ2-1; D is possibly TRBD1 (6 bases). From germline, CDR1 is MDHEN and CDR2 SYDVKM. The V gene lost 6 bases and the J gene lost 4 bases, with 19 bases spanning the gap. The CDR3 consists of 16 residues. CDR3 amino acids: CASSTRDTRVYNEQFF. The CDR3 nucleotides read TGTGCCAGCAGCACCCGGGACACCCGAGTTTACAATGAGCAGTTCTTC. The entire variable domain, with the rest obtained from reference TRBV28 and TRBJ2-1, is as follows: DVKVTQSSRYLVKRTGEKVFLECVQDMDHENMFWYRQDPGLGLRLIYFSYDVKMKEKGDIPEGYSVSREKKERFSLILESASTNQTSMYLCASSTRDTRVYNEQFFGPGTRLTVL.

The chain couples TRBV7-2 to TRBJ1-1; D ambiguous. This CDR3 contains 16 residues. The V end was cut by 0 bases, the J end by 0 bases, with 11 bases between. Germline CDR1 reads SGHTA; CDR2 reads FQGNSA. In DNA form, the CDR3 reads TGTGCCAGCAGCTTAGCGGTTTGGGCGATGAACACTGAAGCTTTCTTT. Translation: CASSLAVWAMNTEAFF.

The CDR3 bases are TGTGCCAGTAGTATAGGACAGAGCCCGAACACTGAAGCTTTCTTT. Translated, it gives CASSIGQSPNTEAFF. V gene TRBV19 combines with J gene TRBJ1-1; D is perhaps TRBD1 (5 bases). The length of the CDR3 is 15 residues. V shed 1 base and J shed 1 base, with 10 bases lying between them. The germline V gene has CDR1 LNHDA and CDR2 SQIVND (reference sequence).

The rearrangement joins TRBV6-5 to TRBJ1-1; D is perhaps TRBD1 (5 bases). The CDR3 spans 16 residues. The V end was cut by 0 bases, the J end by 1 base, with 12 bases between. The germline CDR1 and CDR2 sequences are MNHEY and SVGAGI. This CDR3 reads CASSYSPTGPNTEAFF. In DNA form, the CDR3 reads TGTGCCAGCAGTTACTCGCCTACAGGACCGAACACTGAAGCTTTCTTT.

The V call is TRBV28, the J call TRBJ2-7; the D gene is possibly TRBD2 (5 bases). The CDR3 totals 13 residues. The V and J ends lost 6 bases and 7 bases respectively, with 16 bases between them. In germline, CDR1 is MDHEN, CDR2 SYDVKM. CDR3 nucleotides: TGTGCCAGCAGCCCCGTGTCGGGAATTGAGCAGTACTTC. Translation: CASSPVSGIEQYF.

V gene TRBV5-1 combines with J gene TRBJ2-4; TRBD1 matches at 10 bases. CDR3 length: 14 amino acids. V gave up 4 bases and J gave up 5 bases; unmatched junction bases: 3. CDR1 is SGHRS and CDR2 is YFSETQ in the germline V gene. The CDR3 protein is CASSTGQGQNIQYF. Written as DNA, the CDR3 is TGCGCCAGCAGCACGGGACAGGGGCAAAACATTCAGTACTTC.

The genes are TRBV27 and TRBJ2-3; tentative D call: TRBD2 (5 bases). This CDR3 is 19 amino acids long. Germline loops: CDR1 MNHEY, CDR2 SMNVEV (reference sequence). The ends were cut back, 5 bases at V and 0 bases at J, with 24 bases in the middle. The CDR3 reads CASSPYSGLLTPSTDTQYF. The CDR3 DNA follows: TGTGCCAGCAGTCCCTACTCAGGACTTTTGACCCCTAGCACAGATACGCAGTATTTT.